This T cell receptor beta chain derives from a study of T cells after yellow fever vaccination. TCRdb processed the 5' RACE reads anew with MiXCR; each CDR3 protein has one entry. This table holds under 250,000 distinct CDR3 sequences, 6.9% found once. The CDR3 runs 16 residues. Germline loops: CDR1 KGHSH, CDR2 LQKENI. J was trimmed by 4 bases and V by 3 bases; bases with no gene match: 6. This rearrangement joins TRBV18 to TRBJ2-1, with TRBD1 identical over 10 bases. This clonotype was sampled from a man aged 30-40 years who received the YFV17D yellow fever vaccine. Sequencing was performed on CD4+ T cells sorted from PBMCs, taken 15 days after the yellow fever booster vaccination. The CDR3 sequence: CASSPDRGSLYNEQFF. The CDR3 nucleotides read TGTGCCAGCTCACCGGACAGGGGGAGCCTATACAATGAGCAGTTCTTC.